Listed below are T cell receptor beta chains from one sample, sequenced in a study of metastatic and nonmetastatic thyroid tumors. TCRdb reanalyzed the PCR reads with MiXCR. Among about 82,000 clones listed, approximately 12% were seen once. What was sequenced was tumor tissue. The source of these receptors is a female donor with papillary thyroid cancer or a benign thyroid nodule (not recorded which). Some clones in this sample may be carry-over from other donors' samples. Each CDR3 is given with its conserved first and last residue. A D gene is named only where the DNA matches it firmly. Where a row states a size, it is once, few, many or the class of an expanded clone; other rows omit it.

v_call: TRBV3-1; clone_size: many; d_call: TRBD1; j_call: TRBJ2-1; cdr3_nt: TGTGCCAGCAGCCACACAGGGGGCCCCCAGGTTAGGGCCCCCTACAATGAGCAGTTCTTC; cdr3_aa: CASSHTGGPQVRAPYNEQFF
v_call: TRBV28; clone_size: many; d_call: TRBD1; j_call: TRBJ1-1; cdr3_nt: TGTGCCAGCAGTCCAAGGACAGGTGGATACACTGAAGCTTTCTTT; cdr3_aa: CASSPRTGGYTEAFF
v_call: TRBV12-3/TRBV12-4; clone_size: many; d_call: NA; j_call: TRBJ1-2; cdr3_nt: TGTGCCAGCAGTTTTGGGCCCCACACGAACTATGGCTACACCTTC; cdr3_aa: CASSFGPHTNYGYTF
v_call: TRBV6-5; clone_size: many; d_call: NA; j_call: TRBJ2-1; cdr3_nt: TGTGCCAGCAGATCAGGAACCGGGACATTCCGTAGAAATGAGCAGTTCTTC; cdr3_aa: CASRSGTGTFRRNEQFF
v_call: TRBV20-1; clone_size: many; d_call: NA; j_call: TRBJ1-5; cdr3_nt: TGCAGTGCTAGAAGGTGGGGGGAGAATCAGCCCCAGCATTTT; cdr3_aa: CSARRWGENQPQHF
v_call: TRBV19; clone_size: NA; d_call: NA; j_call: TRBJ1-5; cdr3_nt: TGTGCCAGTAGTATCAGCTCAGGGCGGCAGCCCCAGCATTTT; cdr3_aa: CASSISSGRQPQHF
v_call: TRBV27; clone_size: many; d_call: TRBD1; j_call: TRBJ2-2; cdr3_nt: TGTGCCAGCAGTCCCCTTACAGGGGTCGGGGAGCTGTTTTTT; cdr3_aa: CASSPLTGVGELFF
v_call: TRBV30; clone_size: NA; d_call: NA; j_call: TRBJ1-3; cdr3_nt: TGTGCCTGGAGTCGCGGATCTGGAAACACCATATATTTT; cdr3_aa: CAWSRGSGNTIYF
v_call: TRBV14; clone_size: many; d_call: NA; j_call: TRBJ2-1; cdr3_nt: TGTGCCAGCAGCCAAGGATCGTCTAGGATGCGCTTCTTC; cdr3_aa: CASSQGSSRMRFF
v_call: TRBV20-1; clone_size: many; d_call: TRBD2; j_call: TRBJ2-7; cdr3_nt: TGCAGTGCTATAGCGGGAGTGGACTACGAGCAGTACTTC; cdr3_aa: CSAIAGVDYEQYF
v_call: TRBV6-1; clone_size: many; d_call: TRBD1; j_call: TRBJ2-7; cdr3_nt: TGTGCCAGCAGCCAGGACAGGGGGCGCGTAAAGCAGTACTTC; cdr3_aa: CASSQDRGRVKQYF
v_call: TRBV4-1; clone_size: many; d_call: NA; j_call: TRBJ2-6; cdr3_nt: TGCGCCAGCAGCCTCTCCCGGGGCTCTGGGGCCAACGTCCTGACTTTC; cdr3_aa: CASSLSRGSGANVLTF
v_call: TRBV6-1; clone_size: many; d_call: NA; j_call: TRBJ2-6; cdr3_nt: TGTGCCAGCAGGGCCGGGACGCGGTACTCTGGGGCCAACGTCCTGACTTTC; cdr3_aa: CASRAGTRYSGANVLTF
v_call: TRBV11-3; clone_size: many; d_call: NA; j_call: TRBJ2-7; cdr3_nt: TGTGCCAGCAGCTTGGACGGCGCCTACGAGCAGTACTTC; cdr3_aa: CASSLDGAYEQYF
v_call: TRBV29-1; clone_size: many; d_call: TRBD1; j_call: TRBJ1-2; cdr3_nt: TGCAGCGTCCTGGGACAGGGGGCGCGGAGTGGCTACACCTTC; cdr3_aa: CSVLGQGARSGYTF
v_call: TRBV5-5; clone_size: NA; d_call: TRBD2; j_call: TRBJ2-1; cdr3_nt: TGTGCCAGCAGTTCAACCGGGACTAGCGGGAGTGGGAATGAGCAGTTCTTC; cdr3_aa: CASSSTGTSGSGNEQFF
v_call: TRBV4-3; clone_size: NA; d_call: NA; j_call: TRBJ1-2; cdr3_nt: TGCGCCAGCAGCCAAGATGGAGGGGACCCACCTAACTATGGCTACACCTTC; cdr3_aa: CASSQDGGDPPNYGYTF
v_call: TRBV6-4; clone_size: few; d_call: TRBD1; j_call: TRBJ1-2; cdr3_nt: TGTGCCATTAGTGAAGCGCCGGGACAGGCCCGCTATGGCTACACCTTC; cdr3_aa: CAISEAPGQARYGYTF
v_call: TRBV30; clone_size: NA; d_call: NA; j_call: TRBJ2-7; cdr3_nt: TGTGCCGCCAAAAAAGTGGGGCTGTCCTACGAGCAGTACTTC; cdr3_aa: CAAKKVGLSYEQYF
v_call: TRBV30; clone_size: few; d_call: TRBD1; j_call: TRBJ1-3; cdr3_nt: TGTGCCTGGGAGGGACAGGCTGGAAACACCATATATTTT; cdr3_aa: CAWEGQAGNTIYF
v_call: TRBV29-1; clone_size: NA; d_call: TRBD1; j_call: TRBJ1-1; cdr3_nt: TGCAGCGTGCAAGAGGGGAGACAGGGCGAAGCTTTCTTT; cdr3_aa: CSVQEGRQGEAFF
v_call: TRBV20-1; clone_size: many; d_call: TRBD2; j_call: TRBJ2-4; cdr3_nt: TGCAGTGCTAGAGGTAGCGGGAGGGTCGGGACCAAAAACATTCAGTACTTC; cdr3_aa: CSARGSGRVGTKNIQYF
v_call: TRBV9; clone_size: many; d_call: TRBD2; j_call: TRBJ2-7; cdr3_nt: TGTGCCAGCAGCGTGGGATTAGCGGGAGTGGAGAGGCAGTACTTC; cdr3_aa: CASSVGLAGVERQYF
v_call: TRBV7-2; clone_size: medium-sized; d_call: NA; j_call: TRBJ2-7; cdr3_nt: TGTGCCAGCAGCCATACCTCCGGGAAGGGATTAACCTACGAGCAGTACTTC; cdr3_aa: CASSHTSGKGLTYEQYF
v_call: TRBV20-1; clone_size: many; d_call: NA; j_call: TRBJ1-6; cdr3_nt: TGCAGTGCTAGTAGTGGGACGGGGACACCCCTCCACTTT; cdr3_aa: CSASSGTGTPLHF
v_call: TRBV20-1; clone_size: NA; d_call: TRBD1; j_call: TRBJ1-1; cdr3_nt: TGCAGTGCTACCCGGGACAGTAAGAACACTGAAGCTTTCTTT; cdr3_aa: CSATRDSKNTEAFF
v_call: TRBV15; clone_size: many; d_call: TRBD2; j_call: TRBJ2-1; cdr3_nt: TGTGCCACCAGCAGAGATAAGCTAGCGGGAGTACCCCCCTACAATGAGCAGTTCTTC; cdr3_aa: CATSRDKLAGVPPYNEQFF
v_call: TRBV6-1; clone_size: NA; d_call: TRBD1; j_call: TRBJ2-2; cdr3_nt: TGTGCCAGCAGTCGGGGACAGTGGGCAAACACCGGTGAGCTGTTTTTT; cdr3_aa: CASSRGQWANTGELFF
v_call: TRBV20-1; clone_size: many; d_call: TRBD1; j_call: TRBJ1-2; cdr3_nt: TGCAGTGCTAGAGTATCTGAGGACAGGGGCCATGTGAACTATGGCTACACCTTC; cdr3_aa: CSARVSEDRGHVNYGYTF
v_call: TRBV20-1; clone_size: many; d_call: TRBD2; j_call: TRBJ2-7; cdr3_nt: TGCAGTGCTAGAGCTGTTAGCGGGAGGGCCTCTTTCGAGCAGTACTTC; cdr3_aa: CSARAVSGRASFEQYF
v_call: TRBV5-1; clone_size: many; d_call: NA; j_call: TRBJ2-7; cdr3_nt: TGCGCCAGCATGATCAGGGGGGGATCCTACGAGCAGTACTTC; cdr3_aa: CASMIRGGSYEQYF
v_call: TRBV5-8; clone_size: many; d_call: NA; j_call: TRBJ2-2; cdr3_nt: TGTGCCAGCAGCTCGGGTTGGTTGAACACCGGGGAGCTGTTTTTT; cdr3_aa: CASSSGWLNTGELFF
v_call: TRBV6-1; clone_size: many; d_call: NA; j_call: TRBJ2-3; cdr3_nt: TGTGCCAGCACCCTTACCGCCTTAGATACGCAGTATTTT; cdr3_aa: CASTLTALDTQYF
v_call: TRBV3-1; clone_size: NA; d_call: NA; j_call: TRBJ2-7; cdr3_nt: TGTGCCAGCAGCCAGGGAATGGTGGTCGAGCAGTACTTC; cdr3_aa: CASSQGMVVEQYF
v_call: TRBV3-1; clone_size: NA; d_call: NA; j_call: TRBJ1-1; cdr3_nt: TGTGCCAGCAGCCAAGAAGGCGCTTTAATGAACACTGAAGCTTTCTTT; cdr3_aa: CASSQEGALMNTEAFF
v_call: TRBV5-1; clone_size: many; d_call: TRBD2; j_call: TRBJ2-5; cdr3_nt: TGCGCCAGCAGCTTTGGTGGGACTAGGCTCCCCCAGGAGACCCAGTACTTC; cdr3_aa: CASSFGGTRLPQETQYF
v_call: TRBV20-1; clone_size: many; d_call: NA; j_call: TRBJ1-3; cdr3_nt: TGCAGTGCTGGAAGTGCTGGAAACACCATATATTTT; cdr3_aa: CSAGSAGNTIYF
v_call: TRBV27; clone_size: NA; d_call: NA; j_call: TRBJ2-2; cdr3_nt: TGTGCGAGCAGTTTATCAGGGACCGGGGGGCTGTTTTTT; cdr3_aa: CASSLSGTGGLFF
v_call: TRBV5-1; clone_size: many; d_call: NA; j_call: TRBJ1-3; cdr3_nt: TGCGCCAGCAGCTTGGTCTCGTCGAGTTCTGGAAACACCATATATTTT; cdr3_aa: CASSLVSSSSGNTIYF
v_call: TRBV5-1; clone_size: NA; d_call: NA; j_call: TRBJ2-7; cdr3_nt: TGCGCCAGCAGCTTTAACGATCCCACCTACGAGCAGTACTTC; cdr3_aa: CASSFNDPTYEQYF
v_call: TRBV4-1; clone_size: many; d_call: TRBD2; j_call: TRBJ2-3; cdr3_nt: TGCGCCAGCAGCCAAGAAGGAGCGGGAGTTGGAAATACGCAGTATTTT; cdr3_aa: CASSQEGAGVGNTQYF
v_call: TRBV20-1; clone_size: NA; d_call: TRBD1; j_call: TRBJ2-5; cdr3_nt: TGCAGTGCTCAAACAGGGGGTGGTGACACCCAGTACTTC; cdr3_aa: CSAQTGGGDTQYF
v_call: TRBV5-1; clone_size: many; d_call: TRBD1; j_call: TRBJ2-5; cdr3_nt: TGCGCCAGCAGCGCAGGGGGTTTGGAGACCCAGTACTTC; cdr3_aa: CASSAGGLETQYF
v_call: TRBV30; clone_size: many; d_call: TRBD1; j_call: TRBJ1-6; cdr3_nt: TGTGCCTGGAGAGCGAAAGGGGGCCATAATTCACCCCTCCACTTT; cdr3_aa: CAWRAKGGHNSPLHF
v_call: TRBV4-1; clone_size: many; d_call: NA; j_call: TRBJ2-7; cdr3_nt: TGCGCCAGCAGCCGAGCACTTACGACAGCTACCTACGAGCAGTACTTC; cdr3_aa: CASSRALTTATYEQYF
v_call: TRBV28; clone_size: NA; d_call: NA; j_call: TRBJ2-7; cdr3_nt: TGTGCCAGCAGCCCTTCGCGTACTAGATACTACGATCAGTACTTC; cdr3_aa: CASSPSRTRYYDQYF
v_call: TRBV11-1; clone_size: many; d_call: NA; j_call: TRBJ2-6; cdr3_nt: TGTGCCAGCAGCTTTGGGCAGGGTCTAACTGGGGCCAACGTCCTGACTTTC; cdr3_aa: CASSFGQGLTGANVLTF
v_call: TRBV20-1; clone_size: many; d_call: NA; j_call: TRBJ1-2; cdr3_nt: TGCAGTGCTAGTCTGACACGGACTTATGGGGACTATGGCTACACCTTC; cdr3_aa: CSASLTRTYGDYGYTF
v_call: TRBV19; clone_size: many; d_call: TRBD2; j_call: TRBJ2-1; cdr3_nt: TGTGCCAGTAGCCATAGTAGCGGGAGGGATGCCTACAATGAGCAGTTCTTC; cdr3_aa: CASSHSSGRDAYNEQFF
v_call: TRBV28; clone_size: many; d_call: NA; j_call: TRBJ2-1; cdr3_nt: TGTGCCAGCAGTTTGGCAGGGAATGAGCAGTTCTTC; cdr3_aa: CASSLAGNEQFF
v_call: TRBV6-1; clone_size: many; d_call: TRBD1; j_call: TRBJ1-1; cdr3_nt: TGTGCCAGCAGTAGGACAGGGGAAGGAACTGAAGCTTTCTTT; cdr3_aa: CASSRTGEGTEAFF
v_call: TRBV28; clone_size: many; d_call: NA; j_call: TRBJ2-7; cdr3_nt: TGTGCCAGCAGACCTACAGGGAAGGCCTCCTACGAGCAGTACTTC; cdr3_aa: CASRPTGKASYEQYF
v_call: TRBV7-2; clone_size: many; d_call: TRBD1; j_call: TRBJ1-5; cdr3_nt: TGTGCCAGCAGCTTGACAGGGGGCAATCAGCCCCAGCATTTT; cdr3_aa: CASSLTGGNQPQHF
v_call: TRBV6-1; clone_size: many; d_call: NA; j_call: TRBJ2-2; cdr3_nt: TGTGCCAGCAGTCCTCAGGGTACCGGGGAGCTGTTTTTT; cdr3_aa: CASSPQGTGELFF
v_call: TRBV20-1; clone_size: many; d_call: TRBD1; j_call: TRBJ1-2; cdr3_nt: TGCAGTGCCTTTGCGGCGAAAGGACCGGGACAGGGCTTCTATGGCTACACCTTC; cdr3_aa: CSAFAAKGPGQGFYGYTF